Following are 5 T cell receptor beta chains from one sample sequenced in a study of identical twins. TCRdb redid the calling of the 5' RACE reads with MiXCR, one entry per CDR3 protein. The table has around 1.7 million distinct CDR3 sequences, about 32% seen once. The sequenced sample consisted of cord blood. The receptors come from a newborn girl in good health.

The gene calls are TRBV7-2 and TRBJ2-1, with D possibly TRBD1 on 5 matching bases. The J call could be wrong; TRBJ2-7 is a better fit for the DNA end. CDR1 and CDR2 (germline): SGHTA, FQGNSA. CDR3 length: 16 residues. The CDR3 region has the DNA TGTGCCAGCAGCTGGAGACAGAGGAGCTCCTACAATGAGCAGTACTTC. It encodes CASSWRQRSSYNEQYF.

This clonotype came up many times. The chain carries TRBV6-5 and TRBJ2-7; D uncertain. Germline CDR1 and CDR2: MNHEY and SVGAGI. V dropped 1 base and J dropped 0 bases, with 7 bases sitting between them. The CDR3 is 14 residues long. The CDR3 nucleotides are TGTGCCAGCAGTTACTTTGACAACTCCTACGAGCAGTACTTC. Its translation: CASSYFDNSYEQYF.

The V gene is TRBV2, the J gene TRBJ2-4; D perhaps matches TRBD2 (6 bases). The CDR3 has 16 amino acids. V was cut by 7 bases and J by 9 bases, with 25 bases left in between. Germline V gene sequence: CDR1 SNHLY, CDR2 FYNNEI. CDR3 in DNA: TGTGCCAGCATTCAATCCCGGACTATTGTGGGGAGCATTCAGTACTTC. It encodes CASIQSRTIVGSIQYF.

This clonotype came up once. This may arise from a read error, as a much more abundant clone is one base away. This chain connects TRBV12-3 or TRBV12-4 to TRBJ2-7; perhaps TRBD2 as D (6 bases). The CDR3 covers 16 residues. V was pared by 10 bases and J by 0 bases, with 22 bases between. CDR3 residues: CANSLKWRDPSYEQYF. The CDR3 DNA sequence: TGTGCCAACAGCCTTAAATGGCGGGACCCCTCCTACGAGCAGTACTTC.

The table lists this clonotype with a few counts. The chain couples TRBV11-2 to TRBJ1-6; D not resolved. Trimming pared 7 bases from V and 11 bases from J, leaving 12 bases between. Germline values: CDR1 SGHAT, CDR2 FQNNGV. The length of the CDR3 is 12 residues. CDR3 DNA sequence: TGTGCCAGCACCCTTCAACTGGCACCCCTCCACTTT. It codes for CASTLQLAPLHF.